These 27 T cell receptor beta chains share one sample of origin, sequenced in a study of Ad26.COV2.S vaccination and SARS-CoV-2 variants. Treatment denoted: some 19 received Ad26.COV2.S at low or high dose, single or two shots; five or six received placebo; per-sample allocation not given. Repertoires come from day 63 after the first vaccine or placebo injection. The assay was immunoSEQ multiplex PCR, and TCRdb's table has in-frame clones only and misses some. Among roughly 460,000 clones, roughly nine tenths were seen once, and the ten largest hold approximately 1.7%. This specimen consisted of peripheral blood, obtained in a trial of Ad26.COV2.S vaccine versus placebo. These receptor sequences come from a person between 18 and 65 years old who received the Ad26.COV2.S COVID-19 vaccine or a placebo.

The chain is built from TRBV9 and TRBJ1-2; 8 bases are a match to TRBD1. V shed 1 base and J 4 bases; nucleotides not matched to a gene: 9. The length of the CDR3 is 16 residues. The germline CDR1 and CDR2 sequences are SGDLS and YYNGEE. The DNA for the CDR3 is TGTGCCAGCAGCGTAACCCCGACAGGGGCCCCCTATGGCTACACCTTC. As protein: CASSVTPTGAPYGYTF.

The V gene is TRBV10-2, the J gene TRBJ2-7, with D tentatively TRBD1 (5 bases). V shed 2 bases and J shed 2 bases, with 7 bases lying between them. Germline V gene data show CDR1 as WSHSY and CDR2 as SAAADI. The CDR3 sequence is 13 residues long. The CDR3 DNA sequence: TGCGCCAGCAGTGAGGCCAGGGCCTACGAGCAGTACTTC. Translating it yields CASSEARAYEQYF.

The chain is built from TRBV27 and TRBJ2-3, with D uncertain. Trimming stripped 7 bases from V and 0 bases from J, with 14 bases between. CDR3 length equals 15 residues. The germline CDR1 and CDR2 sequences are MNHEY and SMNVEV (reference sequence). The CDR3, as DNA: TGTGCCAGCAAGGTTCAGACAACTAGCACAGATACGCAGTATTTT. Its translation: CASKVQTTSTDTQYF.

DNA for the CDR3: TGTGCCAGCAGCTTAGCTAGCGGGGGGACCAAAAACATTCAGTACTTC. Translated, it gives CASSLASGGTKNIQYF. The chain combines TRBV7-2 with TRBJ2-4; 10 bases agree with TRBD2. J lost 2 bases, V lost 0 bases, and 1 base had no gene match. The germline V gene has CDR1 SGHTA and CDR2 FQGNSA. This CDR3 contains 16 residues.

V usage is TRBV28 and J usage is TRBJ1-1; TRBD1 matches at 8 bases. Germline V gives CDR1 MDHEN, CDR2 SYDVKM. V shed 5 bases and J 8 bases; nucleotides not matched to a gene: 10. This CDR3 has 14 amino acids. CDR3 coding DNA: TGTGCCAGCAGTGCTTCAGGGGGCGAGGAGGAAGCTTTCTTT. Amino acid sequence: CASSASGGEEEAFF.

The chain carries TRBV27 and TRBJ1-5, with D tentatively TRBD1 (6 bases). Germline V gene sequence: CDR1 MNHEY, CDR2 SMNVEV (reference sequence). With 2 bases removed from V and 3 bases from J, the gap between germline ends came to 17 bases. The CDR3 consists of 17 residues. The CDR3 DNA sequence: TGTGCCAGCAGTTTAGGTCGGGGGCCCCCTTTCAATCAGCCCCAGCATTTT. This gives the protein CASSLGRGPPFNQPQHF.

The chain carries TRBV15 and TRBJ1-4; a possible D gene is TRBD1 (5 bases). V was pared by 2 bases and J by 8 bases, with 15 bases between. CDR3 length: 15 residues. CDR1 and CDR2 from the germline V gene are LNHNV and YYDKDF (reference sequence). The CDR3 is CATSRKGRDAEKLFF. The CDR3 DNA follows: TGTGCCACCAGCAGAAAGGGAAGGGACGCCGAAAAACTGTTTTTT.

The chain has TRBV19 and TRBJ1-5, with D unclear. Per germline, CDR1 LNHDA and CDR2 SQIVND (reference sequence). The V gene lost 2 bases and the J gene lost 0 bases, with 11 bases spanning the gap. The CDR3 is 16 residues long. CDR3 region: CASSISGSYSNQPQHF. The CDR3 DNA is TGTGCCAGTAGTATATCGGGCAGTTATAGCAATCAGCCCCAGCATTTT.

The genes are TRBV12-3 or TRBV12-4 and TRBJ1-2; D gene uncertain. The V and J ends lost 3 bases and 4 bases respectively, with 9 bases between them. The CDR3 spans 13 residues. CDR3 residues: CASSLVTAYGYTF. The CDR3 nucleotides read TGTGCCAGCAGTTTGGTAACGGCCTATGGCTACACCTTC.

V gene TRBV6-5 combines with J gene TRBJ1-1; 11 bases match TRBD1. CDR1 and CDR2 from the germline V gene are MNHEY and SVGAGI. With V trimmed by 7 bases and J by 4 bases, 8 bases remained unmatched. This CDR3 contains 15 residues. The CDR3 DNA reads as TGTGCCAGCAAGTTTCAAGGACAGGGGGCCACTGAAGCTTTCTTT. Translation gives CASKFQGQGATEAFF.

The CDR3 here is CASSTSEGVRNTIYF. The CDR3 DNA sequence: TGTGCCAGCAGCACCTCTGAGGGGGTTAGAAACACCATATATTTT. The chain links TRBV13 to TRBJ1-3, with D perhaps TRBD1 (6 bases). CDR3 length equals 15 residues. Germline assignment: CDR1 PRHDT and CDR2 FYEKMQ (reference sequence). Trimming left V 5 bases short and J 5 bases short, with 16 bases between.

This clone was seen once. The chain uses TRBV18 and TRBJ1-1, with 7 bases matching TRBD1. Per the germline V gene, CDR1 is KGHSH and CDR2 is LQKENI. The CDR3 spans 15 residues. After removal of 0 bases from V and 3 bases from J, the junction contained 4 bases not matched to a gene. CDR3 amino acids: CASSPPGTVDTEAFF. The CDR3 DNA reads as TGTGCCAGCTCACCACCCGGGACAGTGGACACTGAAGCTTTCTTT.

The genes are TRBV7-2 and TRBJ1-6; D remains ambiguous. V shed 2 bases and J shed 5 bases, with 13 bases lying between them. Germline V gene data show CDR1 as SGHTA and CDR2 as FQGNSA. The CDR3 covers 16 residues. CDR3 residues: CASSLNSVANNSPLHF. The CDR3, as DNA: TGTGCCAGCAGCTTAAACAGTGTTGCCAATAATTCACCCCTCCACTTT.

V gene TRBV7-9 combines with J gene TRBJ2-3; 8 bases agree with TRBD2. This CDR3 is built from 16 residues. CDR1 is SEHNR, CDR2 FQNEAQ, per germline (reference sequence). V trimming: 3 bases; J trimming: 3 bases; junction bases outside the gene matches: 8. The CDR3 DNA is TGTGCCAGCAGCTTCGTGGCGGGAGGAGGGACAGATACGCAGTATTTT. Translating gives CASSFVAGGGTDTQYF.

The rearrangement links TRBV14 to TRBJ1-1, with 11 bases matching TRBD1. The CDR3 spans 13 residues. Germline CDR1 and CDR2: SGHDN and FVKESK. The ends lost 8 bases at V and 6 bases at J; junction bases unmatched: 5. CDR3 in DNA: TGTGCCAGCGGGACAGGGGGGTTCGCTGAAGCTTTCTTT. The encoded protein is CASGTGGFAEAFF.

The V call is TRBV14, the J call TRBJ1-6; 7 nucleotides line up with TRBD1. Trimming cost V 4 bases and J 14 bases; bases outside gene matches: 2. The germline V gene has CDR1 SGHDN and CDR2 FVKESK. The length of the CDR3 is 11 residues. The CDR3 region is CASSRGTALHF. Here the CDR3 DNA reads TGTGCCAGCAGCCGGGGGACAGCCCTCCACTTT. The full variable domain, its missing parts supplied by reference TRBV14 and TRBJ1-6, is EAGVTQFPSHSVIEKGQTVTLRCDPISGHDNLYWYRRVMGKEIKFLLHFVKESKQDESGMPNNRFLAERTGGTYSTLKVQPAELEDSGVYFCASSRGTALHFGNGTRLTVT.

This clone was picked up a small number of times. The rearrangement joins TRBV5-1 to TRBJ2-5, with D maybe TRBD2 (6 bases). This CDR3 comprises 14 residues. Trimming shortened V by 2 bases and J by 3 bases, and 11 bases separated the two germline ends. From germline, CDR1 is SGHRS and CDR2 YFSETQ. The CDR3 reads CASSLLSGEETQYF. The CDR3 DNA sequence: TGCGCCAGCAGCTTACTTAGCGGTGAAGAGACCCAGTACTTC.

This rearrangement joins TRBV6-1 to TRBJ1-3; D is unclear. With 3 bases removed from V and 12 bases from J, the gap between germline ends came to 18 bases. Looked up from germline, CDR1 is MNHNS and CDR2 is SASEGT. CDR3 length: 14 residues. The CDR3 DNA reads TGTGCCAGCAGTGATGTGGCCCACCCGCGCCTCATATATTTT. It specifies CASSDVAHPRLIYF.

The chain links TRBV5-1 to TRBJ2-2; TRBD1 matches 10 bases. Germline-derived CDR1 and CDR2 are SGHRS and YFSETQ. The length of the CDR3 is 17 residues. Trimming took 3 bases from V and 3 from J; bases not matched to a gene: 8. The CDR3 bases are TGCGCCAGCAGCTGGGCCGGGACAGGGGCGGACACCGGGGAGCTGTTTTTT. Translation: CASSWAGTGADTGELFF.

V is TRBV9 and J is TRBJ1-3, with D unclear. The V gene lost 0 bases and the J gene lost 0 bases, with 13 bases spanning the gap. Germline CDR1 and CDR2: SGDLS and YYNGEE. CDR3 length equals 17 residues. The CDR3 loop reads CASSVAPVQSSGNTIYF. CDR3 in DNA: TGTGCCAGCAGCGTAGCTCCTGTGCAGAGCTCTGGAAACACCATATATTTT. Supplemented by reference TRBV9 and TRBJ1-3, the full variable domain reads DSGVTQTPKHLITATGQRVTLRCSPRSGDLSVYWYQQSLDQGLQFLIQYYNGEERAKGNILERFSAQQFPDLHSELNLSSLELGDSALYFCASSVAPVQSSGNTIYFGEGSWLTVV.

The chain is built from TRBV9 and TRBJ2-3; D is ambiguous. From germline, CDR1 is SGDLS and CDR2 YYNGEE. The CDR3 has 12 amino acids. V was cut by 0 bases and J by 6 bases, with 5 bases left in between. As DNA, the CDR3 is TGTGCCAGCAGCGTAGCTTGGGATACGCAGTATTTT. It codes for CASSVAWDTQYF.

For this clone: In the same sample, other DNA sequences code for this CDR3. J is TRBJ1-5 and V is TRBV2, with TRBD1 matching over 11 bases. This CDR3 comprises 13 residues. Germline V CDR1 and CDR2: SNHLY, FYNNEI. The trim removed 8 bases at V and 6 bases at J, leaving 3 bases unmatched. The CDR3 region is CASRTGGGQPQHF. The CDR3 DNA sequence: TGTGCCAGCCGGACAGGGGGCGGTCAGCCCCAGCATTTT.

This chain uses TRBV6-6 with TRBJ2-7, with 7 bases matching TRBD2. Trimming at V came to 5 bases and at J to 7 bases, leaving 11 bases not matched to a gene. Germline CDR1 is MNHNY and CDR2 is SVGAGI (reference sequence). This CDR3 has 14 residues. The CDR3 DNA is TGTGCCAGCAGTGCCTCCGGCCCCGGGGGGGAGCAGTACTTC. This translates into CASSASGPGGEQYF.

The chain combines TRBV18 with TRBJ2-3, with D unresolved. V dropped 1 base and J dropped 4 bases, with 18 bases sitting between them. The length of the CDR3 is 17 residues. The V gene's germline CDR1 is KGHSH and CDR2 LQKENI. CDR3 in amino acids: CASSPQFSGTAPDTQYF. The CDR3 nucleotides read TGTGCCAGCTCACCACAGTTTTCTGGAACTGCCCCAGATACGCAGTATTTT.

The V gene is TRBV14, the J gene TRBJ2-2; 8 bases fit TRBD1. There are 13 residues in the CDR3. Trimming cost V 8 bases and J 5 bases; bases outside gene matches: 4. Looked up from germline, CDR1 is SGHDN and CDR2 is FVKESK. The CDR3 DNA reads as TGTGCCAGCTCAGGGGGCTGGACCGGGGAGCTGTTTTTT. This encodes CASSGGWTGELFF.

The chain uses TRBV6-5 and TRBJ1-1, with 8 bases matching TRBD1. This CDR3 comprises 13 residues. From germline, CDR1 is MNHEY and CDR2 SVGAGI. The junction had 3 bases not matched to a gene; V was cut back by 5 bases and J by 4 bases. The CDR3 nucleotides read TGTGCCAGCAGTCCTGACAGGGGCACTGAAGCTTTCTTT. This sequence encodes CASSPDRGTEAFF.

This clone came up once. The chain links TRBV12-3 or TRBV12-4 to TRBJ1-5, with D hard to call. V lost 6 bases, J lost 4 bases, and 7 bases lay in between. The CDR3 runs to 12 residues. The CDR3 DNA reads as TGTGCCAGCAGCCTCTTGAATCAGCCCCAGCATTTT. Protein product: CASSLLNQPQHF.